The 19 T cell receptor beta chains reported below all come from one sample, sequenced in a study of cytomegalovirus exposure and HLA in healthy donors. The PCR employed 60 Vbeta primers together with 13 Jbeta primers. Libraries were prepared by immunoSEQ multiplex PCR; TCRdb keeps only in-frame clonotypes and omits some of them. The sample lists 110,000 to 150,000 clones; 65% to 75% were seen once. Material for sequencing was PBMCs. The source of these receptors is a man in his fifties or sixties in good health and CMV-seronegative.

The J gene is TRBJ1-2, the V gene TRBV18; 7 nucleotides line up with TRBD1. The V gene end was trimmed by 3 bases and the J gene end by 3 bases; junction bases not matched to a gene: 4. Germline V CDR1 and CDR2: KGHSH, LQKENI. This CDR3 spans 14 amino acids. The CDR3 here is CASSPGQAYYGYTF. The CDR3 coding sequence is TGTGCCAGCTCACCTGGACAGGCGTACTATGGCTACACCTTC.

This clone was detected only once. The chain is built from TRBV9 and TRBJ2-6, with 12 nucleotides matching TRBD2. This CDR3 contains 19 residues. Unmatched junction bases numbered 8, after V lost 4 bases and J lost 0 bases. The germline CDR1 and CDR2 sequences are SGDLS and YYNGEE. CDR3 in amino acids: CASSLRTSGKSSGANVLTF. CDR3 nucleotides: TGTGCCAGCAGCTTACGGACTAGCGGGAAAAGCTCTGGGGCCAACGTCCTGACTTTC.

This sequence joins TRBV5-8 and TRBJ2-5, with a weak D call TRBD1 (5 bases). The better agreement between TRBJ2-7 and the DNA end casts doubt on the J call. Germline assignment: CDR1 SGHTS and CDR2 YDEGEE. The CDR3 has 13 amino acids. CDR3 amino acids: CATQTDNSYEQYF. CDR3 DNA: TGTGCCACCCAAACGGACAACTCCTACGAGCAGTACTTC.

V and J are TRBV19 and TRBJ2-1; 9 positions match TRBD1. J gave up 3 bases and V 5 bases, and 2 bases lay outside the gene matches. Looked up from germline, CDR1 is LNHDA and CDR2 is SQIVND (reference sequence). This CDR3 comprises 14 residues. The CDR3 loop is CASSGQGNYNEQFF. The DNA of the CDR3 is TGTGCCAGTAGTGGACAGGGGAACTACAATGAGCAGTTCTTC.

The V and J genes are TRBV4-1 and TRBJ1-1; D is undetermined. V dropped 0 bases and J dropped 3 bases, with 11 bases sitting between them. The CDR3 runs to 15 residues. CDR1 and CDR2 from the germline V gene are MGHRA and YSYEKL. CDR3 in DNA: TGCGCCAGCAGCCAAGATTGGCCGAATGACACTGAAGCTTTCTTT. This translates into CASSQDWPNDTEAFF.

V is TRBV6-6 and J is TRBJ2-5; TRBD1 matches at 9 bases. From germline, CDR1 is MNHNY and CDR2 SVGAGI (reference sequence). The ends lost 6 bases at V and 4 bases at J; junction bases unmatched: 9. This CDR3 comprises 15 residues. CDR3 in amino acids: CASSRGQGKGETQYF. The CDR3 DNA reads TGTGCCAGCAGCCGGGGACAGGGTAAAGGAGAGACCCAGTACTTC.

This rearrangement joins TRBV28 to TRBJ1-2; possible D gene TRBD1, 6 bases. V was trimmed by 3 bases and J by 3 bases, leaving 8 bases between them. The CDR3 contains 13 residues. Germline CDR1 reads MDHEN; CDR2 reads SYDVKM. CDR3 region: CASSLSGDYGYTF. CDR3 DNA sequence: TGTGCCAGCAGTTTGTCAGGGGACTATGGCTACACCTTC.

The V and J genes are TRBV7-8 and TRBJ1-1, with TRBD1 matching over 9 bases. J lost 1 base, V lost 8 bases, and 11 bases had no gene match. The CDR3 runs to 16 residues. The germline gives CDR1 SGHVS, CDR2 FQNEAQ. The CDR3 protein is CASGGQGSSRNTEAFF. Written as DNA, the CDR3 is TGTGCCAGCGGAGGACAGGGGTCCTCCAGGAACACTGAAGCTTTCTTT.

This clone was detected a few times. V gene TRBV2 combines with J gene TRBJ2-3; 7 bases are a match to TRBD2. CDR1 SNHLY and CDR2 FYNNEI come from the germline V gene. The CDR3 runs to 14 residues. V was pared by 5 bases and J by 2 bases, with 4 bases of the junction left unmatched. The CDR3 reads CASSMGGTTDTQYF. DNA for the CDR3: TGTGCCAGCAGTATGGGGGGGACCACAGATACGCAGTATTTT.

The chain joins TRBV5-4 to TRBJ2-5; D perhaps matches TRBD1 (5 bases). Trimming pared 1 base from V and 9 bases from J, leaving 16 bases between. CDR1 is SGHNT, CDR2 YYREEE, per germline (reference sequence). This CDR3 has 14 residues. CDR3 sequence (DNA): TGTGCCAGCAGCTTGAATGTTAGGGGCGAGCCCCAGTACTTC. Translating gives CASSLNVRGEPQYF.

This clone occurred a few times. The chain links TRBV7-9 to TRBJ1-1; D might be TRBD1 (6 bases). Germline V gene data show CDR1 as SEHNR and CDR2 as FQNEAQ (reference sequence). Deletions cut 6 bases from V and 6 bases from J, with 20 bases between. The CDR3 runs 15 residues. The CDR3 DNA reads TGTGCCAGCAGTTTAAACAGGGTTTTGCAGGCTGAAGCTTTCTTT. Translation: CASSLNRVLQAEAFF.

CDR3 sequence (DNA): TGTGCCAGTAGTCCCGCGGGACAGGGGATCTACGAGCAGTACTTC. It encodes CASSPAGQGIYEQYF. V usage is TRBV19 and J usage is TRBJ2-7, with 10 bases fitting TRBD1. Trimming took 5 bases from V and 3 from J; bases not matched to a gene: 7. This CDR3 comprises 15 residues. Germline CDR1 and CDR2: LNHDA and SQIVND (reference sequence).

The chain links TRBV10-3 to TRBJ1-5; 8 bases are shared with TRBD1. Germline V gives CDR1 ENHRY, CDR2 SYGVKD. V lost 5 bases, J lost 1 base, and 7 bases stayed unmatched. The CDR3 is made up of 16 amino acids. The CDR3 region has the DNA TGTGCCATCAGTCCTCAGGGGGCCCCAAGCAATCAGCCCCAGCATTTT. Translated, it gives CAISPQGAPSNQPQHF.

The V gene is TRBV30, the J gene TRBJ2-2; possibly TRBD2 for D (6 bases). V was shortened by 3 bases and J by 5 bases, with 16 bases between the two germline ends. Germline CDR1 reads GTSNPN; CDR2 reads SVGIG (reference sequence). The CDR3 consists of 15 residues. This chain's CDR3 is CAWRKEGGETGELFF. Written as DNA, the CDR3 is TGTGCCTGGAGAAAGGAGGGTGGGGAGACCGGGGAGCTGTTTTTT.

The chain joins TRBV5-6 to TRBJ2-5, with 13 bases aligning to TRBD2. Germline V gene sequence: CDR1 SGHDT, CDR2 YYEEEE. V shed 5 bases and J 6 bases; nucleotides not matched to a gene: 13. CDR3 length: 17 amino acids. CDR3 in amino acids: CASSSRTSGSIGKTQYF. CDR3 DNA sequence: TGTGCCAGCAGTTCCAGGACTAGCGGGAGCATAGGCAAGACCCAGTACTTC.

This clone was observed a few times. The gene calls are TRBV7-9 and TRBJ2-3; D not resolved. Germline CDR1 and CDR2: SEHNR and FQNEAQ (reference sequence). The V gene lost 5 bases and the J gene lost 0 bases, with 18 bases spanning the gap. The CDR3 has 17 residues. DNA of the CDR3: TGTGCCAGCAGCATCACGACCTGGGCAGAAAGCACAGATACGCAGTATTTT. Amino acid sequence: CASSITTWAESTDTQYF. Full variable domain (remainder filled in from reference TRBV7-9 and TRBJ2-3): DTGVSQNPRHKITKRGQNVTFRCDPISEHNRLYWYRQTLGQGPEFLTYFQNEAQLEKSRLLSDRFSAERPKGSFSTLEIQRTEQGDSAMYLCASSITTWAESTDTQYFGPGTRLTVL.

As DNA, the CDR3 is TGTGCCAGCTCACTGGGGCTTCCGAGCCCACAAGATACGCAGTATTTT. Translation gives CASSLGLPSPQDTQYF. The rearrangement links TRBV18 to TRBJ2-3; the D gene is possibly TRBD1 (5 bases). Trimming stripped 4 bases from V and 5 bases from J, with 19 bases between. The length of the CDR3 is 16 residues. Germline-derived CDR1 and CDR2 are KGHSH and LQKENI. Together with reference TRBV18 and TRBJ2-3, the CDR3 gives the full variable domain: NAGVMQNPRHLVRRRGQEARLRCSPMKGHSHVYWYRQLPEEGLKFMVYLQKENIIDESGMPKERFSAEFPKEGPSILRIQQVVRGDSAAYFCASSLGLPSPQDTQYFGPGTRLTVL.

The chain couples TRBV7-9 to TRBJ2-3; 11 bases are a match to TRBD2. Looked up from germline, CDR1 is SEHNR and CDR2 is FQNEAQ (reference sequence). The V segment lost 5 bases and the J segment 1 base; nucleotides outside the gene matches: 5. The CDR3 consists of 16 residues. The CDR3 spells CASSPRTSGRTDTQYF. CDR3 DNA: TGTGCCAGCAGCCCTAGGACTAGCGGGCGCACAGATACGCAGTATTTT.

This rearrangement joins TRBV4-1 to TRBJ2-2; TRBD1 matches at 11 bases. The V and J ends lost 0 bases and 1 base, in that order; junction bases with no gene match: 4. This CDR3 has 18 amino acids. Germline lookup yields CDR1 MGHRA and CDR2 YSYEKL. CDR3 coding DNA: TGCGCCAGCAGCCAAGAGGGACAGGGGGAAGGGAACACCGGGGAGCTGTTTTTT. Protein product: CASSQEGQGEGNTGELFF.